These T cell receptor beta chains were read from a single sample in a study of T cells in Graves' hyperthyroidism and ophthalmopathy. TCRdb itself ran the multiplex PCR reads through MiXCR, one entry per CDR3 protein. The sample contains about 520,000 distinct CDR3 sequences, roughly 24% of which appear only once. Sequenced sample: blood. These receptors all stem from a woman in her twenties or thirties with Graves' ophthalmopathy. The CDR3 runs from the conserved cysteine through the conserved F or W. The D gene is left open where the match is weak. Only some rows state a clone size, as once, few, many or a class for expanded clones.

d_gene: NA; v_gene: TRBV18; j_gene: TRBJ1-1; abundance: many; CDR3aa: CASSPLGNTEAFF; CDR3nt: TGTGCCAGCAGCCCCCTGGGGAACACTGAAGCTTTCTTT
d_gene: TRBD1; v_gene: TRBV2; j_gene: TRBJ2-7; abundance: few; CDR3aa: CASSDYRGLYEQYF; CDR3nt: TGTGCCAGCAGTGATTACAGGGGGCTCTACGAGCAGTACTTC
d_gene: NA; v_gene: TRBV6-1; j_gene: TRBJ2-7; abundance: many; CDR3aa: CASSGTQGYYEQYF; CDR3nt: TGTGCCAGCAGTGGGACTCAGGGCTACTACGAGCAGTACTTC
d_gene: NA; v_gene: TRBV30; j_gene: TRBJ1-1; abundance: NA; CDR3aa: CAWSVLYTEAFF; CDR3nt: TGTGCCTGGAGTGTACTGTACACTGAAGCTTTCTTT
d_gene: NA; v_gene: TRBV19; j_gene: TRBJ1-1; abundance: NA; CDR3aa: CASSIAVNTEAFF; CDR3nt: TGTGCCAGTAGTATAGCAGTGAACACTGAAGCTTTCTTT
d_gene: NA; v_gene: TRBV30; j_gene: TRBJ1-2; abundance: NA; CDR3aa: CAWSVSYGYTF; CDR3nt: TGTGCCTGGAGTGTAAGCTATGGCTACACCTTC
d_gene: NA; v_gene: TRBV4-1; j_gene: TRBJ1-1; abundance: many; CDR3aa: CASSQDLQDTEAFF; CDR3nt: TGCGCCAGCAGCCAAGATCTGCAGGACACTGAAGCTTTCTTT
d_gene: NA; v_gene: TRBV5-1; j_gene: TRBJ1-1; abundance: NA; CDR3aa: CASRWDQVTEAFF; CDR3nt: TGCGCCAGCAGATGGGACCAGGTAACTGAAGCTTTCTTT
d_gene: TRBD1; v_gene: TRBV30; j_gene: TRBJ1-4; abundance: NA; CDR3aa: CAWSTTGGSEKLFF; CDR3nt: TGTGCCTGGAGTACCACAGGGGGCTCGGAAAAACTGTTTTTT
d_gene: NA; v_gene: TRBV5-1; j_gene: TRBJ1-1; abundance: NA; CDR3aa: CASSLELLTAEAFF; CDR3nt: TGCGCCAGCAGCTTGGAACTGCTGACAGCTGAAGCTTTCTTT
d_gene: NA; v_gene: TRBV6-5; j_gene: TRBJ2-5; abundance: many; CDR3aa: CVSSYSKSLVEGGQETQYF; CDR3nt: TGTGTCAGCAGTTACTCGAAGTCGCTCGTTGAGGGGGGGCAAGAGACCCAGTACTTC
d_gene: NA; v_gene: TRBV28; j_gene: TRBJ1-1; abundance: many; CDR3aa: CASSLVQHWDTEAFF; CDR3nt: TGTGCCAGCAGTTTAGTCCAACACTGGGACACTGAAGCTTTCTTT
d_gene: NA; v_gene: TRBV6-5; j_gene: TRBJ1-2; abundance: once; CDR3aa: CASSLDPTGYGYTF; CDR3nt: TGTGCCAGCAGTTTAGACCCGACGGGGTATGGCTACACCTTC
d_gene: NA; v_gene: TRBV3-1; j_gene: TRBJ1-2; abundance: NA; CDR3aa: CASRPSGFYGYTF; CDR3nt: TGTGCCAGCAGGCCATCCGGATTTTATGGCTACACCTTC
d_gene: NA; v_gene: TRBV15; j_gene: TRBJ2-2; abundance: many; CDR3aa: CATSREFAASGELFF; CDR3nt: TGTGCCACCAGCAGAGAGTTCGCGGCTTCCGGGGAGCTGTTTTTT
d_gene: NA; v_gene: TRBV2; j_gene: TRBJ2-2; abundance: many; CDR3aa: CASSDYRVGGELFF; CDR3nt: TGTGCCAGCAGTGACTATAGGGTTGGCGGGGAGCTGTTTTTT
d_gene: NA; v_gene: TRBV12-3/TRBV12-4; j_gene: TRBJ2-5; abundance: NA; CDR3aa: CASSLGRNPDTQYF; CDR3nt: TGTGCCAGCAGTTTAGGGAGGAACCCTGACACCCAGTACTTC
d_gene: NA; v_gene: TRBV20-1; j_gene: TRBJ2-5; abundance: many; CDR3aa: CSAIPGPQRETQYF; CDR3nt: TGCAGTGCTATTCCGGGACCCCAAAGGGAGACCCAGTACTTC
d_gene: NA; v_gene: TRBV6-1; j_gene: TRBJ2-7; abundance: NA; CDR3aa: CATFHYPGYEQYF; CDR3nt: TGTGCCACCTTCCACTATCCCGGGTACGAGCAGTACTTC
d_gene: NA; v_gene: TRBV18; j_gene: TRBJ1-1; abundance: many; CDR3aa: CASSPPGRGTEAFF; CDR3nt: TGTGCCAGCTCACCACCGGGTCGGGGCACTGAAGCTTTCTTT
d_gene: NA; v_gene: TRBV6-1; j_gene: TRBJ1-2; abundance: NA; CDR3aa: CASRGGRYYGYTF; CDR3nt: TGTGCCAGCAGGGGTGGGCGGTACTATGGCTACACCTTC
d_gene: NA; v_gene: TRBV15; j_gene: TRBJ2-5; abundance: NA; CDR3aa: CATSRDNRETQYF; CDR3nt: TGTGCCACCAGCAGAGATAATCGAGAGACCCAGTACTTC
d_gene: NA; v_gene: TRBV7-2; j_gene: TRBJ2-7; abundance: many; CDR3aa: CASSSRLVYEQYF; CDR3nt: TGTGCCAGCAGCTCTCGACTGGTCTACGAGCAGTACTTC
d_gene: NA; v_gene: TRBV30; j_gene: TRBJ2-5; abundance: many; CDR3aa: CAGARAQETQYF; CDR3nt: TGTGCTGGAGCCAGGGCCCAAGAGACCCAGTACTTC
d_gene: TRBD1; v_gene: TRBV24-1; j_gene: TRBJ1-2; abundance: many; CDR3aa: CATSDPQGAYGYTF; CDR3nt: TGTGCCACCAGTGACCCCCAGGGGGCCTATGGCTACACCTTC
d_gene: TRBD1; v_gene: TRBV20-1; j_gene: TRBJ1-5; abundance: many; CDR3aa: CSAEEQGYQPQHF; CDR3nt: TGCAGTGCTGAGGAACAGGGGTATCAGCCCCAGCATTTT
d_gene: NA; v_gene: TRBV6-5; j_gene: TRBJ1-2; abundance: few; CDR3aa: CASSYSRSGGYTF; CDR3nt: TGTGCCAGCAGTTACTCCAGATCTGGAGGCTACACCTTC
d_gene: TRBD2; v_gene: TRBV2; j_gene: TRBJ2-5; abundance: many; CDR3aa: CASSESSGNQETQYF; CDR3nt: TGTGCCAGCAGTGAGTCTAGCGGGAACCAAGAGACCCAGTACTTC
d_gene: NA; v_gene: TRBV19; j_gene: TRBJ1-1; abundance: NA; CDR3aa: CASSTHPNTEAFF; CDR3nt: TGTGCCAGTAGTACCCACCCTAACACTGAAGCTTTCTTT
d_gene: NA; v_gene: TRBV11-2; j_gene: TRBJ1-1; abundance: few; CDR3aa: CASSFSGPFLNTEAFF; CDR3nt: TGTGCCAGCAGCTTTTCGGGACCGTTTCTGAACACTGAAGCTTTCTTT
d_gene: NA; v_gene: TRBV6-1; j_gene: TRBJ2-2; abundance: few; CDR3aa: CASRTRDGRGPGELFF; CDR3nt: TGTGCCAGCAGAACCAGGGACGGAAGGGGACCCGGGGAGCTGTTTTTT
d_gene: TRBD1; v_gene: TRBV10-3; j_gene: TRBJ2-7; abundance: many; CDR3aa: CAIRAGGFLYEQYF; CDR3nt: TGTGCCATCAGGGCAGGGGGCTTTTTATACGAGCAGTACTTC
d_gene: TRBD1; v_gene: TRBV7-2; j_gene: TRBJ1-1; abundance: many; CDR3aa: CASSPRTRQGAEAFF; CDR3nt: TGTGCCAGCAGCCCTAGGACACGACAGGGCGCTGAAGCTTTCTTT
d_gene: NA; v_gene: TRBV27; j_gene: TRBJ2-4; abundance: NA; CDR3aa: CASSLFPQAAKNIQYF; CDR3nt: TGTGCCAGCAGTTTATTCCCTCAGGCAGCCAAAAACATTCAGTACTTC
d_gene: NA; v_gene: TRBV5-1; j_gene: TRBJ2-4; abundance: once; CDR3aa: CASSPGVRAGKIQNIQYF; CDR3nt: TGCGCCAGCAGCCCCGGAGTGAGGGCAGGGAAGATCCAAAACATTCAGTACTTC
d_gene: TRBD1; v_gene: TRBV6-1; j_gene: TRBJ1-1; abundance: once; CDR3aa: CASSTPGGWSTEAFF; CDR3nt: TGTGCCAGCAGTACGCCAGGGGGTTGGAGCACTGAAGCTTTCTTT
d_gene: NA; v_gene: TRBV4-1; j_gene: TRBJ1-2; abundance: few; CDR3aa: CASSQDAGHGYTF; CDR3nt: TGCGCCAGCAGCCAAGACGCGGGGCATGGCTACACCTTC
d_gene: TRBD1; v_gene: TRBV6-2/TRBV6-3; j_gene: TRBJ1-5; abundance: NA; CDR3aa: CASSLRDSSNQPQHF; CDR3nt: TGTGCCAGCAGCCTTCGGGACAGTAGCAATCAGCCCCAGCATTTT
d_gene: NA; v_gene: TRBV20-1; j_gene: TRBJ2-7; abundance: many; CDR3aa: CSATRGDEQYF; CDR3nt: TGCAGTGCTACCAGGGGAGACGAGCAGTACTTC
d_gene: NA; v_gene: TRBV4-3; j_gene: TRBJ1-2; abundance: many; CDR3aa: CASSQRQAYGYTF; CDR3nt: TGCGCCAGCAGCCAACGGCAGGCCTATGGCTACACCTTC
d_gene: NA; v_gene: TRBV7-2; j_gene: TRBJ2-7; abundance: NA; CDR3aa: CAGSSLLGDSYEQYF; CDR3nt: TGTGCCGGCAGCTCACTATTGGGGGACTCCTACGAGCAGTACTTC
d_gene: TRBD1; v_gene: TRBV12-3/TRBV12-4; j_gene: TRBJ1-2; abundance: many; CDR3aa: CASSSGGEVGYTF; CDR3nt: TGTGCCAGCAGTTCAGGGGGCGAAGTAGGCTACACCTTC
d_gene: TRBD2; v_gene: TRBV20-1; j_gene: TRBJ2-7; abundance: few; CDR3aa: CSARGVSGGRSDYEQYF; CDR3nt: TGCAGTGCTAGAGGAGTTAGCGGGGGGAGATCGGACTACGAGCAGTACTTC
d_gene: NA; v_gene: TRBV19; j_gene: TRBJ1-1; abundance: many; CDR3aa: CASSMGLTVTEAFF; CDR3nt: TGTGCCAGTAGTATGGGGCTGACAGTAACTGAAGCTTTCTTT
d_gene: TRBD1; v_gene: TRBV6-1; j_gene: TRBJ2-7; abundance: few; CDR3aa: CASSTGTGGGSYEQYF; CDR3nt: TGTGCCAGCAGTACCGGGACAGGGGGCGGCTCCTACGAGCAGTACTTC
d_gene: TRBD2; v_gene: TRBV10-3; j_gene: TRBJ2-5; abundance: NA; CDR3aa: CAISESSGREETQYF; CDR3nt: TGTGCCATCAGTGAGTCCAGTGGGAGGGAAGAGACCCAGTACTTC
d_gene: TRBD1; v_gene: TRBV12-3/TRBV12-4; j_gene: TRBJ2-4; abundance: NA; CDR3aa: CASSTGQGGNIQYF; CDR3nt: TGTGCCAGCAGCACGGGACAGGGTGGAAACATTCAGTACTTC
d_gene: NA; v_gene: TRBV6-5; j_gene: TRBJ1-5; abundance: many; CDR3aa: CASRTDRRGNQPQHF; CDR3nt: TGTGCCAGCAGAACGGACCGAAGGGGGAATCAGCCCCAGCATTTT